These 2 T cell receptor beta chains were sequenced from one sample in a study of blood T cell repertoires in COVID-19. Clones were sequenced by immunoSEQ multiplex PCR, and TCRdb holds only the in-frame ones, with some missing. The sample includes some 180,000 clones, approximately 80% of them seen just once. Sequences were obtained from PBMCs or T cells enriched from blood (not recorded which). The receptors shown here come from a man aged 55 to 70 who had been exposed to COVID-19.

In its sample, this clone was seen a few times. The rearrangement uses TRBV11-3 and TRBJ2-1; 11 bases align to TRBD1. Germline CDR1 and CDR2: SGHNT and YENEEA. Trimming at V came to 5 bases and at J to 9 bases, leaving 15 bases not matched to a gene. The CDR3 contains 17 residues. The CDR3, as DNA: TGTGCCAGCAGCCCTCCGATCGGACAGGGGGCGGCGTCTGAGCAGTTCTTC. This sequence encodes CASSPPIGQGAASEQFF.

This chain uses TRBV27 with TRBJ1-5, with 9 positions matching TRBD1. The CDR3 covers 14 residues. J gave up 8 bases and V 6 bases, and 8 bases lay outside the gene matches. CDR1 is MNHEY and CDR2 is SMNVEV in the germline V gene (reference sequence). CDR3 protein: CASSRTGDLEPQHF. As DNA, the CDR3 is TGTGCCAGCAGCAGGACAGGGGACCTTGAGCCCCAGCATTTT.